Below are 12 T cell receptor beta chains sequenced from a single sample in a study of blood T cell repertoires in COVID-19. Assay used: immunoSEQ multiplex PCR; TCRdb lists only in-frame clones, some missing. The sample lists 310,000 or so clones; around 86% were seen once. Material: peripheral blood. These receptor sequences come from a man in his forties or fifties with active or convalescent COVID-19.

This chain joins TRBV19 and TRBJ1-1; 7 bases align to TRBD1. Per the germline V gene, CDR1 is LNHDA and CDR2 is SQIVND (reference sequence). With 7 bases clipped from V and 0 bases from J, the junction kept 14 bases outside the gene matches. The CDR3 is 17 residues long. DNA of the CDR3: TGTGCCAGTACCCTGGGTAGGGGGCTTCTCATGAACACTGAAGCTTTCTTT. Protein sequence: CASTLGRGLLMNTEAFF. Drawing the rest from reference TRBV19 and TRBJ1-1, the complete variable domain is DGGITQSPKYLFRKEGQNVTLSCEQNLNHDAMYWYRQDPGQGLRLIYYSQIVNDFQKGDIAEGYSVSREKKESFPLTVTSAQKNPTAFYLCASTLGRGLLMNTEAFFGQGTRLTVV.

V is TRBV7-9 and J is TRBJ2-2; perhaps TRBD2 as D (5 bases). The CDR3 has 13 amino acids. Germline CDR1 reads SEHNR; CDR2 reads FQNEAQ (reference sequence). The V gene lost 0 bases and the J gene lost 6 bases, with 5 bases spanning the gap. CDR3 DNA: TGTGCCAGCAGCTTAGCGGGAGCCGGGGAGCTGTTTTTT. Translating gives CASSLAGAGELFF.

This clone has just a few counts. V and J are TRBV6-5 and TRBJ2-5; TRBD2 is a possible D gene (6 bases). Trimming removed 6 bases from V and 5 bases from J, with 16 bases in between. The CDR3 spans 14 residues. Germline assignment: CDR1 MNHEY and CDR2 SVGAGI. CDR3 in DNA: TGTGCCAGCAGGAGAATCGGGGGTCGGGAGACCCAGTACTTC. It encodes CASRRIGGRETQYF.

The V gene is TRBV5-6, the J gene TRBJ2-2, with D possibly being TRBD1 (6 bases). This CDR3 is 15 amino acids long. Trimming stripped 2 bases from V and 2 bases from J, with 10 bases between. Germline assignment: CDR1 SGHDT and CDR2 YYEEEE. The CDR3: CASSFRDINTGELFF. The CDR3 coding sequence is TGTGCCAGCAGCTTTCGGGACATAAACACCGGGGAGCTGTTTTTT.

The DNA for the CDR3 is TGTGCCAGCAGCCCCGGGACAGGGGAGAGTTACGAGCAGTACTTC. This encodes CASSPGTGESYEQYF. The gene calls are TRBV5-4 and TRBJ2-7; 10 bases are shared with TRBD1. Germline values: CDR1 SGHNT, CDR2 YYREEE (reference sequence). The CDR3 sequence is 15 residues long. With 4 bases clipped from V and 4 bases from J, the junction kept 8 bases outside the gene matches.

The chain joins TRBV6-1 to TRBJ1-1, with D perhaps matching TRBD1 (5 bases). Germline V gives CDR1 MNHNS, CDR2 SASEGT. The CDR3 sequence is 14 residues long. Trimming removed 7 bases from V and 1 base from J, with 13 bases in between. For the CDR3, the DNA is TGTGCCAGCACCCAACACAGGACGAACACTGAAGCTTTCTTT. It translates to CASTQHRTNTEAFF.

A remark on this clone: A read error may account for a junction end that differs from germline. This chain connects TRBV7-7 to TRBJ1-5, with a tentative D call TRBD1 (5 bases). CDR1 is SSHAT and CDR2 is FNYEAQ in the germline V gene (reference sequence). This CDR3 has 15 amino acids. CDR3 protein: CASSLVREANQPQHF. The CDR3 DNA is TGTGCTAGCAGCTTAGTCAGGGAGGCCAATCAGCCCCAGCATTTT.

V usage is TRBV28 and J usage is TRBJ2-5, with 8 nucleotides matching TRBD1. Germline-derived CDR1 and CDR2 are MDHEN and SYDVKM. The ends lost 3 bases at V and 5 bases at J; junction bases unmatched: 5. The CDR3 length is 14 residues. The CDR3 loop is CASSLTGVPETQYF. CDR3 bases: TGTGCCAGCAGTTTGACAGGGGTGCCGGAGACCCAGTACTTC.

The V gene is TRBV10-3, the J gene TRBJ1-6; D is possibly TRBD1 (5 bases). The CDR3 spans 12 residues. Germline CDR1 is ENHRY and CDR2 is SYGVKD. V lost 6 bases and J 7 bases, leaving 7 bases between the germline ends. The chain's CDR3 is CAIRAGNSPLHF. In DNA, the CDR3 is TGTGCCATCAGGGCAGGGAATTCACCCCTCCACTTT.

The chain joins TRBV3-1 (or the pseudogene TRBV3-2) to TRBJ1-1, with 9 bases that match TRBD1. The germline V gene encodes CDR1 LGHDT and CDR2 YNNKEL (reference sequence). The CDR3 totals 15 residues. J lost 3 bases, V lost 1 base, and 3 bases had no gene match. CDR3 sequence reads: CASSQATGGDTEAFF. The CDR3 nucleotides are TGTGCCAGCAGCCAAGCGACAGGGGGGGACACTGAAGCTTTCTTT.

The V call is TRBV5-1, the J call TRBJ2-5, with 10 bases aligning to TRBD2. This CDR3 region has 16 residues. The V and J ends lost 1 base and 1 base, in that order; junction bases with no gene match: 4. Germline CDR1 SGHRS, CDR2 YFSETQ. The CDR3 DNA follows: TGCGCCAGCAGCTTGTTCCTAGCGGGGGCCCAAGAGACCCAGTACTTC. This gives the protein CASSLFLAGAQETQYF.

This chain connects TRBV6-5 to TRBJ1-2, with D perhaps matching TRBD1 (5 bases). Per germline, CDR1 MNHEY and CDR2 SVGAGI. V lost 6 bases to trimming and J lost 4 bases, with 12 bases between them. The length of the CDR3 is 13 residues. The CDR3 loop reads CASRSQGGYGYTF. CDR3 bases: TGTGCCAGCAGATCGCAGGGTGGCTATGGCTACACCTTC.